Listed below are T cell receptor beta chains from one sample, sequenced in a study of identical twins. Via MiXCR, TCRdb re-called the 5' RACE reads, giving one row per CDR3 protein. The data contain 400,000 to 500,000 distinct CDR3 sequences, about 13% of them singletons. This same sample was also taken into another study, of yellow fever vaccine responses in identical twins.

Source material: CD4+ T cells sorted from blood. The receptors were sampled from a woman aged 18-29 years in good health. Each CDR3 is given with its conserved first and last residue. A D gene is named only where the DNA matches it firmly. Size tells how often a clone was seen (once, few, many) or the class of an expanded clone, and some rows leave it out.

TGTGCCACCAGTGACCTGGGACAGGGGGCCCGTACGCAGTATTTT	CATSDLGQGARTQYF	TRBJ2-3	TRBD1	TRBV24-1	few
TGTGCCAGCAGCATACAGACCTACGAGCAGTACTTC	CASSIQTYEQYF	TRBJ2-7	.	TRBV11-2	many
TGTGCCAGCAGCTTCACCCGTACGACAGGCACAGATACGCAGTATTTT	CASSFTRTTGTDTQYF	TRBJ2-3	.	TRBV7-6	.
TGTGCCACCAGTGATTTGAGTAAGCGGGGGGGCTACAATGAGCAGTTCTTC	CATSDLSKRGGYNEQFF	TRBJ2-1	TRBD2	TRBV24-1	.
TGCAGTGCTAGGTCAGGGTTGACCTACGAGCAGTACTTC	CSARSGLTYEQYF	TRBJ2-7	.	TRBV20-1	.
TGCGCCAGCAGCTTGGTCCCTGGAAACACCATATATTTT	CASSLVPGNTIYF	TRBJ1-3	.	TRBV5-1	many
TGTGCCAGTAAGACAGACGGATACACAGATACGCAGTATTTT	CASKTDGYTDTQYF	TRBJ2-3	.	TRBV6-2/TRBV6-3	few
TGTGCCACCAAGGGATGGAGCGGGAGGAATGAGCAGTTCTTC	CATKGWSGRNEQFF	TRBJ2-1	TRBD2	TRBV7-2	few
TGTGCCAGCAGCTTGCGACAGCGGACCGGGGAGCTGTTTTTT	CASSLRQRTGELFF	TRBJ2-2	.	TRBV7-2	.
TGTGCCAGCAGTGCGTTTTCGGCAGGCGAGCAGTACTTC	CASSAFSAGEQYF	TRBJ2-7	.	TRBV6-1	many
TGTGCCATCAACGCCGGGACAGGGTATGAAGGCAGCTCCTACAATGAGCAGTTCTTC	CAINAGTGYEGSSYNEQFF	TRBJ2-1	TRBD1	TRBV10-3	.
TGTGCCAGCAGTGACCCTTTTAGAGATACGCAGTATTTT	CASSDPFRDTQYF	TRBJ2-3	.	TRBV28	.
TGCAGTGCTAGAGAGAGGTTAGCGGGAGCAATTAATGAGCAGTTCTTC	CSARERLAGAINEQFF	TRBJ2-1	TRBD2	TRBV20-1	few
TGCGCCAGCAGCCAAGAGGCTAGAGGACGCTACGAGCAGTACTTC	CASSQEARGRYEQYF	TRBJ2-7	.	TRBV4-3	.
TGTGCCAGCAGTCTGCTCTCCCAGCGGGGATCCTACAATGAGCAGTTCTTC	CASSLLSQRGSYNEQFF	TRBJ2-1	TRBD2	TRBV12-3/TRBV12-4	.
TGTGCCAGCAGCTGGGAGGGGGGCACTGAAGCTTTCTTT	CASSWEGGTEAFF	TRBJ1-1	.	TRBV7-9	.
TGCAGTGCTAGGACTCCCACTATAAGCACAGATACGCAGTATTTT	CSARTPTISTDTQYF	TRBJ2-3	.	TRBV20-1	.
TGCGCCAGCAGCCAAGAGGTCGGGGAGCTGTTTTTT	CASSQEVGELFF	TRBJ2-2	.	TRBV4-1	.
TGTGCCAGCTCACCCTTCAAGACTAGCGGGAGTCCAGATACGCAGTATTTT	CASSPFKTSGSPDTQYF	TRBJ2-3	TRBD2	TRBV18	.
TGCAGCGTCGGACAGGGGGTCAATGAAAAACTGTTTTTT	CSVGQGVNEKLFF	TRBJ1-4	TRBD1	TRBV29-1	many
TGCAGTGCTACCCTCGGTGGGTTACAAGAGACCCAGTACTTC	CSATLGGLQETQYF	TRBJ2-5	.	TRBV20-1	.
TGTGCCAGCAGCTTACAGGGGGCTGCCACAGATACGCAGTATTTT	CASSLQGAATDTQYF	TRBJ2-3	TRBD1	TRBV7-3	many
TGTGCCAGCAGTGCACTAGCGGGGTACGAGCAGTACTTC	CASSALAGYEQYF	TRBJ2-7	TRBD2	TRBV28	.
TGTGCCAGCTCACCGGTTTCCGAGACCCAGTACTTC	CASSPVSETQYF	TRBJ2-5	.	TRBV18	.
TGTGCCAGCAAAGGGGGAGACCAAGAGACCCAGTACTTC	CASKGGDQETQYF	TRBJ2-5	.	TRBV11-1	few
TGCAGTGCTCATAAGGCTAGCGGGAGCTCCTACAATGAGCAGTTCTTC	CSAHKASGSSYNEQFF	TRBJ2-1	TRBD2	TRBV20-1	few
TGTGCCAGCAACCGGGACAGGGGGATCCACGAGCAGTACTTC	CASNRDRGIHEQYF	TRBJ2-7	TRBD1	TRBV7-9	.
TGTGCCAGCCGGGGGCCCTGGAGCACAGATACGCAGTATTTT	CASRGPWSTDTQYF	TRBJ2-3	.	TRBV6-1	.
TGTGCCATCAGTGAGTCGTCTGGGGTCTACGAGCAGTACTTC	CAISESSGVYEQYF	TRBJ2-7	.	TRBV10-3	.
TGTGCCAGCAGCCCCACCGGAGGGGCTACCGAGCAGTTCTTC	CASSPTGGATEQFF	TRBJ2-1	.	TRBV7-8	few
TGTGCCAGCAGCGGGGGACTCGGATACCCAAGGGATACGCAGTATTTT	CASSGGLGYPRDTQYF	TRBJ2-3	.	TRBV9	many
TGTGCCAGCAGCAAAAACAGCGGGGGGATTCAGAACGAGCAGTACTTC	CASSKNSGGIQNEQYF	TRBJ2-7	.	TRBV21-1	.
TGTGCCAGCAGCCCCCGACAAATCGGGGAGCTGTTTTTT	CASSPRQIGELFF	TRBJ2-2	.	TRBV7-3	many
TGTGCCATCAGTGAGGGTGGGAGCGGAAATGAGCAGTTCTTC	CAISEGGSGNEQFF	TRBJ2-1	.	TRBV10-3	many
TGTGCCAGCATCCCTTCGGGAAGTAGCGGGAGTAGAAATGAGCAGTTCTTC	CASIPSGSSGSRNEQFF	TRBJ2-1	TRBD2	TRBV28	.
TGCAGCGTTGAACTTGCAGGGAAGGTGGGGACCCAGTACTTC	CSVELAGKVGTQYF	TRBJ2-5	.	TRBV29-1	few
TGTGCCACCAGCAGAGTTGTGGGGGCCTCTATCTCCTACGAGCAGTACTTC	CATSRVVGASISYEQYF	TRBJ2-7	.	TRBV15	.
TGCGCCAGCAGGGGGACTACTGGGGCCAACGTCCTGACTTTC	CASRGTTGANVLTF	TRBJ2-6	TRBD2	TRBV5-1	.
TGTGCCATCAGTACCTCAGGAAGGGGGCGCGTCGGAATCTACGAGCAGTACTTC	CAISTSGRGRVGIYEQYF	TRBJ2-7	TRBD1	TRBV10-3	.
TGTGCCAGCAGCCAAGATCTGAGCGGAGATACGCAGTATTTT	CASSQDLSGDTQYF	TRBJ2-3	.	TRBV4-2	.
TGTGCCAGCAGTGTCACCGCCGAGACCCAGTACTTC	CASSVTAETQYF	TRBJ2-5	.	TRBV28	.
TGCAGCGTGGTCCGGGGAATTGGCACCGGGGAGCTGTTTTTT	CSVVRGIGTGELFF	TRBJ2-2	.	TRBV29-1	few
TGTGCCAGCAGCGCAGAGTCGGGGGCCAACGTCCTGACTTTC	CASSAESGANVLTF	TRBJ2-6	.	TRBV7-9	.
TGTGCCAGCAGTTTAGGCATTCGTTCCTACGAGCAGTACTTC	CASSLGIRSYEQYF	TRBJ2-7	.	TRBV12-3/TRBV12-4	.
TGCGCCAGCAGCCAAGGAGGGGGACTAGCGGAAGAGACCCAGTACTTC	CASSQGGGLAEETQYF	TRBJ2-5	TRBD2	TRBV4-3	.
TGTGCCACCAGTGACCCGGACAGGGACTACAATGAGCAGTTCTTC	CATSDPDRDYNEQFF	TRBJ2-1	TRBD1	TRBV24-1	many
TGTGCCAGCAGCTTGGAGCCACACTACGAGCAGTACTTC	CASSLEPHYEQYF	TRBJ2-7	.	TRBV5-5	few
TGCGCCAGCAGCTTTTCTCCAGGGGACTATGGCTACACCTTC	CASSFSPGDYGYTF	TRBJ1-2	.	TRBV5-1	many
TGTGCTAGCAGCTACGACGGGGGCACCGAGCAGTACTTC	CASSYDGGTEQYF	TRBJ2-7	.	TRBV7-7	.
TGTGCCAGCAGCCCACAAGAACTCCAAGATACCGGGGAGCTGTTTTTT	CASSPQELQDTGELFF	TRBJ2-2	.	TRBV11-3	.
TGTGCCAGCAGCCTAACTTGGAATGAGCAGTTCTTC	CASSLTWNEQFF	TRBJ2-1	.	TRBV28	.
TGCAGTGCTAGGTCCGGGACAGGGTACCAAGAGACCCAGTACTTC	CSARSGTGYQETQYF	TRBJ2-5	TRBD1	TRBV20-1	few
TGTGCCAGCAGTGAGTTAGTCGGCAGGGGATATGAGCAGTTCTTC	CASSELVGRGYEQFF	TRBJ2-1	.	TRBV2	.
TGTGCCGTAGATACCACAGATACGCAGTATTTT	CAVDTTDTQYF	TRBJ2-3	.	TRBV10-3	few
TGTGCCAGCAGGATGGGACAGGGAGAAAACACCGGGGAGCTGTTTTTT	CASRMGQGENTGELFF	TRBJ2-2	TRBD1	TRBV27	.
TGTGCCAGCAGCCGTTATCTACAAGGACAGAACACCGGGGAGCTGTTTTTT	CASSRYLQGQNTGELFF	TRBJ2-2	.	TRBV3-1	few
TGCGCCAGCAGCTCTACAGGGGAAGGCACTGAAGCTTTCTTT	CASSSTGEGTEAFF	TRBJ1-1	TRBD1	TRBV5-1	few
TGCAGTGCTAGAGTTGGAGGCAGCTCCTACAATGAGCAGTTCTTC	CSARVGGSSYNEQFF	TRBJ2-1	.	TRBV20-1	.
TGTGCCAGCTCAGCCGGACAGGGGGGTCTCTACGAGCAGTACTTC	CASSAGQGGLYEQYF	TRBJ2-7	TRBD1	TRBV18	few
TGTGCCAGCAGCCCGAACCCACAGGGGAATGAGCAGTTCTTC	CASSPNPQGNEQFF	TRBJ2-1	TRBD1	TRBV7-2	few